These 19 T cell receptor beta chains were all obtained from the same sample, sequenced in a study of cytomegalovirus exposure and HLA in healthy donors. It was with 60 Vbeta and 13 Jbeta primers that the PCR ran. TCRdb's copy holds only in-frame clones and misses some; the assay was immunoSEQ multiplex PCR. Seen here are roughly 190,000 clones, 12% observed once, and the top ten hold 7.5% to 10%. What was sequenced was PBMCs. These receptors originate from a man in his forties or fifties in good health and CMV-seropositive.

This clone came up a few times. The gene calls are TRBV29-1 and TRBJ2-1, with 9 positions matching TRBD2. V shed 7 bases and J 4 bases; nucleotides not matched to a gene: 8. Germline CDR1 reads SQVTM; CDR2 reads ANQGSEA. The CDR3 extends over 14 amino acids. Written as DNA, the CDR3 is TGCAGCGCGACAGCGGGGGGTAGATACAATGAGCAGTTCTTC. Translated: CSATAGGRYNEQFF.

This clone was detected only a few times. CDR3 nucleotide sequence: TGTGCCAGCAGTTCCACACGGGGGAACTCCTACAATGAGCAGTTCTTC. This codes for CASSSTRGNSYNEQFF. V is TRBV28 and J is TRBJ2-1; TRBD2 might be the D (6 bases). With 4 bases removed from V and 0 bases from J, the gap between germline ends came to 13 bases. The CDR3 loop spans 16 amino acids. Germline V gene sequence: CDR1 MDHEN, CDR2 SYDVKM.

The chain uses TRBV29-1 and TRBJ2-3; a possible D gene is TRBD2 (6 bases). Trimming left V 3 bases short and J 5 bases short, with 18 bases between. This CDR3 contains 15 residues. CDR1 and CDR2 (germline): SQVTM, ANQGSEA. CDR3 coding DNA: TGCAGCGTTGAGAGGCACCGTTGGGGAGGAGATACGCAGTATTTT. Its protein is CSVERHRWGGDTQYF.

The gene calls are TRBV5-6 and TRBJ2-2; D is ambiguous. Germline V gene sequence: CDR1 SGHDT, CDR2 YYEEEE. The germline V and J ends were trimmed by 2 bases and 6 bases, with 8 bases remaining between them. The CDR3 consists of 13 residues. DNA for the CDR3: TGTGCCAGCAGCTTCGTAGTGGCCGGGGAGCTGTTTTTT. Translation: CASSFVVAGELFF.

The table lists this clone with a count of one. This rearrangement joins TRBV27 to TRBJ2-2; D is unresolved. Trimming stripped 8 bases from V and 1 base from J, with 11 bases between. From germline, CDR1 is MNHEY and CDR2 SMNVEV (reference sequence). The CDR3 has 14 amino acids. The DNA for the CDR3 is TGTGCCAGCGCCACAACGGGGAACACCGGGGAGCTGTTTTTT. Translation: CASATTGNTGELFF.

Comment on this clone: Additional DNA sequences in this sample encode the identical CDR3. This chain connects TRBV7-2 to TRBJ2-1; weak D call: TRBD2 (7 bases). Deletions cut 3 bases from V and 4 bases from J, with 10 bases between. This CDR3 contains 14 residues. CDR1 SGHTA and CDR2 FQGNSA come from the germline V gene. CDR3 DNA: TGTGCCAGCAGCTTGAGGGGGGGTTACAATGAGCAGTTCTTC. This translates into CASSLRGGYNEQFF.

This clone was picked up a small number of times. The J gene is TRBJ1-6, the V gene TRBV14; 7 bases are a match to TRBD1. The CDR3 is 16 amino acids. Trimming removed 4 bases from V and 4 bases from J; junction bases left unmatched: 7. Germline V lookup: CDR1 SGHDN, CDR2 FVKESK. Here the CDR3 reads CASSRSGTAYNSPLHF. The CDR3 coding sequence is TGTGCCAGCAGCCGCTCCGGGACAGCTTATAATTCACCCCTCCACTTT.

This chain connects TRBV9 to TRBJ1-5, with D maybe TRBD1 (5 bases). V lost 2 bases and J 1 base, leaving 10 bases between the germline ends. CDR1 is SGDLS, CDR2 YYNGEE, per germline. There are 15 residues in the CDR3. The CDR3 loop reads CASSVGQGSNQPQHF. In DNA, the CDR3 is TGTGCCAGCAGCGTGGGGCAGGGCAGCAATCAGCCCCAGCATTTT.

The table lists this clone with a few counts. This chain connects TRBV6-4 to TRBJ2-7; D remains ambiguous. The CDR3 has 14 amino acids. CDR1 and CDR2 (germline): MRHNA, SNTAGT. The ends were cut back, 2 bases at V and 3 bases at J, with 11 bases in the middle. The CDR3 is CASSDGITGYEQYF. For the CDR3, the DNA is TGTGCCAGCAGTGACGGCATCACGGGCTACGAGCAGTACTTC.

The table lists this clone with a few counts. V gene TRBV27 combines with J gene TRBJ2-2, with TRBD1 matching 10 bases. The ends lost 7 bases at V and 3 bases at J; junction bases unmatched: 8. The CDR3 loop spans 16 amino acids. Germline values: CDR1 MNHEY, CDR2 SMNVEV (reference sequence). Written as DNA, the CDR3 is TGTGCCAGCACCTTTACCGGGACAGGGGACACCGGGGAGCTGTTTTTT. It codes for CASTFTGTGDTGELFF.

This clone was found a few times. The rearrangement links TRBV30 to TRBJ2-7; TRBD1 might be the D (5 bases). The CDR3 is 13 amino acids. V was pared by 1 base and J by 3 bases, with 10 bases between. Germline V lookup: CDR1 GTSNPN, CDR2 SVGIG (reference sequence). CDR3 bases: TGTGCCTGGAGTGACGGCAGGGTCTACGAGCAGTACTTC. This encodes CAWSDGRVYEQYF.

This clone was detected only a few times. The chain employs TRBV18 and TRBJ2-1; 9 bases are shared with TRBD2. The V gene end was trimmed by 2 bases and the J gene end by 4 bases; junction bases not matched to a gene: 3. The CDR3 sequence is 15 residues long. Germline-derived CDR1 and CDR2 are KGHSH and LQKENI. The CDR3 DNA follows: TGTGCCAGCTCACCAGGTAGCGGGAGTTACAATGAGCAGTTCTTC. The encoded protein is CASSPGSGSYNEQFF.

This chain links TRBV14 with TRBJ2-3; D not certain. CDR1 is SGHDN and CDR2 is FVKESK in the germline V gene. There are 15 residues in the CDR3. Trimming left V 5 bases short and J 2 bases short, with 14 bases between. The CDR3 DNA follows: TGTGCCAGCAGCGTCCAGGTTGGCCCCACAGATACGCAGTATTTT. Amino acids: CASSVQVGPTDTQYF.

This clone was counted only a few times. Other DNA variants within this sample encode the same CDR3. The chain recombines TRBV18 with TRBJ1-5; D may be TRBD1 (6 bases). Germline V gene lookup returns CDR1 KGHSH and CDR2 LQKENI. The CDR3 extends over 13 amino acids. With 6 bases removed from V and 6 bases from J, the gap between germline ends came to 12 bases. The CDR3 DNA sequence: TGTGCCAGCTCTCCAGGGGAGGGTCAGCCCCAGCATTTT. Translating gives CASSPGEGQPQHF. Filled out from reference TRBV18 and TRBJ1-5, the complete variable domain reads NAGVMQNPRHLVRRRGQEARLRCSPMKGHSHVYWYRQLPEEGLKFMVYLQKENIIDESGMPKERFSAEFPKEGPSILRIQQVVRGDSAAYFCASSPGEGQPQHFGDGTRLSIL.

This clone was found a few times. The genes are TRBV11-2 and TRBJ2-7; D gene unclear. Germline loops: CDR1 SGHAT, CDR2 FQNNGV. The CDR3 is 13 residues long. Trimming took off 2 bases at V and 2 bases at J, with 7 bases between the two ends. CDR3 DNA sequence: TGTGCCAGCAGCTTACTGCAGACCTACGAGCAGTACTTC. Encoded protein: CASSLLQTYEQYF.

The chain links TRBV18 to TRBJ1-1; tentatively, D is TRBD1 (6 bases). Germline V gives CDR1 KGHSH, CDR2 LQKENI. The CDR3 loop spans 15 amino acids. V was trimmed by 6 bases and J by 0 bases, leaving 14 bases between them. CDR3: CASSRTDRLNTEAFF. The CDR3 DNA sequence: TGTGCCAGCTCCCGGACAGATCGCTTGAACACTGAAGCTTTCTTT.

This clone was observed a few times. The chain joins TRBV11-3 to TRBJ2-7, with a possible D match to TRBD1 (5 bases). Trimming shortened V by 1 base and J by 2 bases, and 6 bases separated the two germline ends. CDR1 and CDR2 (germline): SGHNT, YENEEA. CDR3 size: 13 residues. The DNA for the CDR3 is TGTGCCAGCAGCTTAGGACAGACCTACGAGCAGTACGTC. This encodes CASSLGQTYEQYV.

There are a few counts of this clone. The gene calls are TRBV6-6 and TRBJ2-7, with TRBD1 matching over 9 bases. The CDR3 has 14 residues. J lost 2 bases, V lost 2 bases, and 1 base had no gene match. CDR1 is MNHNY, CDR2 SVGAGI, per germline (reference sequence). The CDR3 sequence is CASSYRDRAYEQYV. For the CDR3, the DNA is TGTGCCAGCAGTTACCGGGACAGGGCCTACGAGCAGTACGTC.

The V and J genes are TRBV5-1 and TRBJ1-2, with D unresolved. CDR3 size: 14 residues. Between the trimmed V and J ends, which lost 0 bases and 4 bases, there was a span of 10 bases. In germline, CDR1 is SGHRS, CDR2 YFSETQ. CDR3 sequence reads: CASSLDGVGYGYTF. The CDR3 region has the DNA TGCGCCAGCAGCTTGGATGGAGTAGGCTATGGCTACACCTTC.